One and the same sample provided the 23 T cell receptor beta chains below, sequenced in a study of identical twins. TCRdb called the 5' RACE reads again in MiXCR, with one record for every CDR3 protein. The sample shows around 690,000 distinct CDR3 sequences, 21% of them seen only once. The data also belong to a second study, concerning T cells expressing NK-cell markers.

Source material: PBMCs. Every receptor here comes from a woman younger than 35 in good health.

This clonotype was observed once. The V and J genes are TRBV7-9 and TRBJ2-7; D not resolved. The ends were cut back, 5 bases at V and 5 bases at J, with 10 bases in the middle. Per the germline V gene, CDR1 is SEHNR and CDR2 is FQNEAQ (reference sequence). There are 12 residues in the CDR3. CDR3 amino acids: CASSPGFHEQYF. CDR3 DNA sequence: TGTGCCAGCAGCCCAGGTTTCCACGAGCAGTACTTC.

This clonotype was detected a few times. The chain recombines TRBV27 with TRBJ2-1; D is unclear. V lost 0 bases to trimming and J lost 2 bases, with 11 bases between them. The germline V gene encodes CDR1 MNHEY and CDR2 SMNVEV (reference sequence). The CDR3 contains 16 residues. CDR3 DNA: TGTGCCAGCAGTTTATCCGCCGGTTCGACCTACAATGAGCAGTTCTTC. Translating it yields CASSLSAGSTYNEQFF.

The sample holds many counts of this clonotype. The CDR3 loop reads CASSFGGTSYEQYF. CDR3 DNA: TGTGCCAGCAGTTTCGGCGGTACCTCCTACGAGCAGTACTTC. This rearrangement joins TRBV12-3 or TRBV12-4 to TRBJ2-7; D is unresolved. Trimming shortened V by 3 bases and J by 0 bases, and 9 bases separated the two germline ends. CDR3 length equals 14 residues.

The table lists this clonotype with a few counts. The V call is TRBV5-1, the J call TRBJ1-1, with D unclear. V lost 4 bases and J lost 12, with 19 bases in between. Per germline, CDR1 SGHRS and CDR2 YFSETQ. This CDR3 comprises 13 residues. CDR3 nucleotide sequence: TGCGCCAGCAGCCCTCTCCGTCTGGGGTTAACTTTCTTT. As protein: CASSPLRLGLTFF.

This clonotype appeared a few times. The V call is TRBV7-6, the J call TRBJ2-2, with TRBD2 identical over 9 bases. The germline V gene has CDR1 SGHVS and CDR2 FNYEAQ. The CDR3 totals 17 residues. J gave up 1 base and V 1 base, and 4 bases lay outside the gene matches. CDR3 loop: CASSLGGSGGNTGELFF. In nucleotides, the CDR3 is TGTGCCAGCAGCTTAGGCGGTAGCGGGGGGAACACCGGGGAGCTGTTTTTT.

Only a few counts were recorded for this clonotype. This sequence joins TRBV6-5 and TRBJ2-2, with unresolved D. Germline CDR1 is MNHEY and CDR2 is SVGAGI. V dropped 2 bases and J dropped 0 bases, with 4 bases sitting between them. This CDR3 spans 14 amino acids. The CDR3 DNA reads TGTGCCAGCAGTTACGAGCCGAACACCGGGGAGCTGTTTTTT. Translated: CASSYEPNTGELFF.

This clonotype appeared many times. The chain carries TRBV6-5 and TRBJ1-1; D unresolved. In germline, CDR1 is MNHEY, CDR2 SVGAGI. V was trimmed by 4 bases and J by 4 bases, leaving 16 bases between them. This CDR3 comprises 15 residues. For the CDR3, the DNA is TGTGCCAGCAGTTCAGGTGGTCTGGAGGGCACTGAAGCTTTCTTT. Protein: CASSSGGLEGTEAFF.

J is TRBJ1-1 and V is TRBV4-2, with 7 bases lining up with TRBD1. V was clipped by 5 bases and J by 5 bases; unmatched bases: 11. CDR1 and CDR2 from the germline V gene are LGHNA and YNFKEQ. The CDR3 has 15 amino acids. The CDR3 loop is CASSKVPGQRTEAFF. CDR3 DNA sequence: TGTGCCAGCAGCAAAGTTCCGGGACAGAGAACTGAAGCTTTCTTT.

This clonotype came up many times. The DNA for the CDR3 is TGTGCCAGCAGCTTAGAGGGGACTAGCACCCCGTCGTGGGAGACCCAGTACTTC. Its protein is CASSLEGTSTPSWETQYF. The J gene is TRBJ2-5, the V gene TRBV11-2; 9 bases line up with TRBD2. This CDR3 has 18 residues. CDR1 is SGHAT, CDR2 FQNNGV, per germline. V lost 0 bases to trimming and J lost 5 bases; unmatched junction nucleotides: 13.

The chain links TRBV6-2 or TRBV6-3 to TRBJ2-1, with 8 bases lining up with TRBD2. With V trimmed by 0 bases and J by 12 bases, 10 bases remained unmatched. Germline CDR1 and CDR2: MNHEY and SVGEGT. This CDR3 spans 15 amino acids. The CDR3 sequence is CASSYSPGSGGAQFF. The CDR3 region has the DNA TGTGCCAGCAGTTACTCCCCAGGAAGCGGGGGAGCGCAGTTCTTC.

The V gene is TRBV20-1, the J gene TRBJ1-2, with D perhaps matching TRBD1 (5 bases). The CDR3 runs to 12 residues. Trimming shortened V by 6 bases and J by 10 bases, and 18 bases separated the two germline ends. CDR1 is DFQATT, CDR2 SNEGSKA, per germline (reference sequence). In nucleotides, the CDR3 is TGCAGTGCCCGTGCGGGTAGGGGTGACTACACCTTC. It is translated as CSARAGRGDYTF.

Ten or more counts support this clonotype. The chain couples TRBV29-1 to TRBJ2-7, with D possibly being TRBD1 (6 bases). CDR1 SQVTM and CDR2 ANQGSEA come from the germline V gene. V was pared by 3 bases and J by 7 bases, with 13 bases between. There are 12 residues in the CDR3. The CDR3 DNA reads TGCAGCGTTGACTCCGCAGGGGAAGAGCAGTACTTC. This sequence encodes CSVDSAGEEQYF.

V gene TRBV10-3 combines with J gene TRBJ1-1; no clear D. This CDR3 comprises 14 residues. Trimming shortened V by 6 bases and J by 0 bases, and 11 bases separated the two germline ends. Germline CDR1 ENHRY, CDR2 SYGVKD. In DNA, the CDR3 is TGTGCCATCAGGCAGGATCTCATGAACACTGAAGCTTTCTTT. Translation: CAIRQDLMNTEAFF.

This clonotype was seen ten or more times. V is TRBV6-5 and J is TRBJ1-1; D gene unclear. The CDR3 loop spans 11 amino acids. CDR1 MNHEY and CDR2 SVGAGI come from the germline V gene. The germline V and J ends were trimmed by 8 bases and 1 base, with 5 bases remaining between them. Written as DNA, the CDR3 is TGTGCCAGCGTGGAGAACACTGAAGCTTTCTTT. The encoded protein is CASVENTEAFF.

The chain has TRBV12-3 or TRBV12-4 and TRBJ2-2, with 10 bases matching TRBD1. V shed 6 bases, J shed 3 bases, and the junction held 13 bases outside the gene matches. The CDR3 is 18 amino acids. The CDR3 DNA reads TGTGCCAGCAGACCCCCACTTTTGGGACAGGGGTACACCGGGGAGCTGTTTTTT. Translated, it gives CASRPPLLGQGYTGELFF.

The genes are TRBV20-1 and TRBJ2-1; D is possibly TRBD1 (5 bases). Germline loops: CDR1 DFQATT, CDR2 SNEGSKA (reference sequence). The CDR3 runs 14 residues. Trimming pared 5 bases from V and 9 bases from J, leaving 20 bases between. The CDR3 sequence is CSASGYRRGAEQFF. The CDR3 DNA reads TGCAGTGCTTCAGGCTACCGGCGTGGGGCTGAGCAGTTCTTC.

The chain joins TRBV7-9 to TRBJ2-3; 9 bases map to TRBD2. The germline V gene has CDR1 SEHNR and CDR2 FQNEAQ (reference sequence). The CDR3 runs to 16 residues. J gave up 5 bases and V 3 bases, and 9 bases lay outside the gene matches. CDR3 residues: CASSLSSSGTGDTQYF. The CDR3 nucleotides read TGTGCCAGCAGCTTGTCATCTAGCGGGACGGGAGATACGCAGTATTTT.

The genes are TRBV11-2 and TRBJ2-5; D could derive from TRBD1 or TRBD2 (5 bases each). V was clipped by 5 bases and J by 3 bases, with 16 bases between them. Germline values: CDR1 SGHAT, CDR2 FQNNGV. CDR3 size: 15 residues. CDR3 DNA sequence: TGTGCCAGCAGCCCCGGGGCCGGGCAGAAAGAGACCCAGTACTTC. Its protein product is CASSPGAGQKETQYF.

V is TRBV5-1 and J is TRBJ2-5, with 10 bases that match TRBD2. V shed 0 bases and J 4 bases; nucleotides not matched to a gene: 6. The CDR3 runs 16 residues. Per the germline V gene, CDR1 is SGHRS and CDR2 is YFSETQ. In nucleotides, the CDR3 is TGCGCCAGCAGCTTGGGCTCCGGGACTAGCGTAGAGACCCAGTACTTC. This sequence encodes CASSLGSGTSVETQYF.

This clonotype was seen ten or more times. This chain links TRBV6-5 with TRBJ1-6; D is undetermined. The CDR3 totals 16 residues. Trimming pared 4 bases from V and 0 bases from J, leaving 10 bases between. Germline CDR1 and CDR2: MNHEY and SVGAGI. CDR3 nucleotide sequence: TGTGCCAGCAGTTTGGGAGAGAGCTCCTATAATTCACCCCTCCACTTT. It codes for CASSLGESSYNSPLHF.

V is TRBV7-2 and J is TRBJ1-1; D uncertain. The CDR3 sequence is 14 residues long. Germline V gene sequence: CDR1 SGHTA, CDR2 FQGNSA. Trimming removed 8 bases at V and 1 base at J, with 14 bases between. In DNA form, the CDR3 reads TGTGCCAGCCGCCTTCTAGGCAGGAACACTGAAGCTTTCTTT. Encoded protein: CASRLLGRNTEAFF.

The rearrangement joins TRBV27 to TRBJ1-6, with D tentatively TRBD1 (5 bases). Germline CDR1 is MNHEY and CDR2 is SMNVEV (reference sequence). The CDR3 has 16 amino acids. V dropped 2 bases and J dropped 9 bases, with 17 bases sitting between them. CDR3 bases: TGTGCCAGCAGTTTAATGGGGACCTACCTGGGTTCACCCCTCCACTTT. As protein: CASSLMGTYLGSPLHF.

This clonotype was observed a few times. The rearrangement joins TRBV4-3 to TRBJ1-2, with D uncertain. Trimming stripped 0 bases from V and 7 bases from J, with 12 bases between. The CDR3 loop spans 14 amino acids. Looked up from germline, CDR1 is LGHNA and CDR2 is YSLEER. The CDR3 DNA is TGCGCCAGCAGCCAAGATCCGAGGTCGGTTGGCTACACCTTC. Its translation: CASSQDPRSVGYTF.